This TCR beta chain is drawn from a study of radiotherapy plus CTLA-4 blockade in lung cancer. Study as a whole: Objective responses were recorded in around 18% of patients, with disease control recorded in approximately 32%.

General observations from the study: Radiotherapy was combined with ipilimumab, and tumor-derived TCR clones then expanded in blood.

This clone showed up just a few times. Its cognate antigen is unknown. This CDR3 comprises 13 residues. The germline V gene has CDR1 MDHEN and CDR2 SYDVKM. Trimming left V 3 bases short and J 10 bases short, with 13 bases between. Sequencing was performed with immunoSEQ multiplex PCR; in TCRdb, only in-frame clones are kept and a portion is missing. Of about 45,000 clones detected, over 55% appear once; the ten largest clones hold under 20%. J is TRBJ2-1 and V is TRBV28; D not certain. The source material was peripheral blood, sampled from a patient treated with radiotherapy plus ipilimumab. The receptor was isolated from a human donor with non-small cell lung cancer who had a partial response to radiotherapy plus ipilimumab. The CDR3 DNA reads TGTGCCAGCAGTTTCGGGTTGGAAAAAGAGCAGTTCTTC. It specifies CASSFGLEKEQFF.